These T cell receptor beta chains were read from a single sample in a study of T cell repertoires in cytomegalovirus infection. Antigens of these TCRs are unknown. TCRdb re-called the reads through MiXCR, storing one row per CDR3 protein. Here the sample spans some 150,000 distinct CDR3 sequences, more than 30% being singletons. Sequenced material: CD8+ T cells from cultured PBMCs, taken from culture after CMV antigen stimulation. The receptors were gathered from a human donor in good health (CMV status not recorded). Some clones in this sample may be carry-over from other donors' samples. CDR3s leave out the opening cysteine and the closing phenylalanine or tryptophan. A clone size is listed for some rows: how often the clone was seen (once, few, many), or a class if it is expanded.

abundance: many
v_gene: TRBV7-6
j_gene: TRBJ2-1
CDR3aa: ASSLGPGGMDEQF

abundance: NA
v_gene: TRBV19
j_gene: TRBJ1-2
CDR3aa: ASSIIVQTGSYGYT

abundance: many
v_gene: TRBV12-3/TRBV12-4
j_gene: TRBJ2-1
CDR3aa: ASSFPRNEQF

abundance: NA
v_gene: TRBV12-3/TRBV12-4
j_gene: TRBJ1-1
CDR3aa: ASSFGETEAF

abundance: NA
v_gene: TRBV27
j_gene: TRBJ2-7
CDR3aa: ASSGSERFMNEQY

abundance: NA
v_gene: TRBV20-1
j_gene: TRBJ2-2
CDR3aa: SAAEGLNTGELF

abundance: medium-sized
v_gene: TRBV7-2
j_gene: TRBJ1-2
CDR3aa: ASSPRGNYGYT

abundance: few
v_gene: TRBV12-3/TRBV12-4
j_gene: TRBJ1-1
CDR3aa: ASSGTATAF

abundance: many
v_gene: TRBV27
j_gene: TRBJ2-7
CDR3aa: ASSLEAGLYYEQY

abundance: NA
v_gene: TRBV28
j_gene: TRBJ1-1
CDR3aa: ASTGQGGNTEAF

abundance: few
v_gene: TRBV5-6
j_gene: TRBJ2-1
CDR3aa: ASSFPELSYNEQF

abundance: few
v_gene: TRBV5-6
j_gene: TRBJ2-3
CDR3aa: ASSLWGLEIDTQY

abundance: few
v_gene: TRBV7-9
j_gene: TRBJ2-3
CDR3aa: ASSSLPTGVHTDTQY

abundance: few
v_gene: TRBV12-3/TRBV12-4
j_gene: TRBJ2-1
CDR3aa: ASSSGGNYNEQF

abundance: NA
v_gene: TRBV27
j_gene: TRBJ2-1
CDR3aa: ASTVPGGSYNEQF

abundance: few
v_gene: TRBV19
j_gene: TRBJ1-1
CDR3aa: ASRMYTEAF

abundance: NA
v_gene: TRBV4-1
j_gene: TRBJ2-3
CDR3aa: ASQEQGGGADTQY

abundance: NA
v_gene: TRBV4-2
j_gene: TRBJ1-1
CDR3aa: ASSSEEGLRSEAF

abundance: few
v_gene: TRBV14
j_gene: TRBJ2-1
CDR3aa: ASSQRPFWDNEQF

abundance: few
v_gene: TRBV7-8
j_gene: TRBJ2-5
CDR3aa: ASSFSPTIQGSGETQY

abundance: NA
v_gene: TRBV7-6
j_gene: TRBJ2-1
CDR3aa: ASSLDWGSYNEQF

abundance: NA
v_gene: TRBV5-1
j_gene: TRBJ2-5
CDR3aa: ASSLVVTSTRETQY

abundance: few
v_gene: TRBV7-8
j_gene: TRBJ1-1
CDR3aa: ASSPAGGGTEAF

abundance: once
v_gene: TRBV19
j_gene: TRBJ1-1
CDR3aa: ASSMGGDDTEAF

abundance: few
v_gene: TRBV29-1
j_gene: TRBJ1-2
CDR3aa: SVEGGLIANYGYT

abundance: many
v_gene: TRBV5-6
j_gene: TRBJ2-3
CDR3aa: ASSLELYTDTQY